This entry features one T cell receptor (beta chain) sequence. The antigen is unknown. PBMCs came from more than 9.5 ml fresh peripheral blood. This sample is drawn from a study of T cells in Graves' hyperthyroidism and ophthalmopathy. The overall study: Specimen type is peripheral blood, collected at initial diagnosis prior to any treatment.

Study outcomes and limitations: Among thyroid clonotypes expanded above 0.001, most also appeared in blood. Stable hyperthyroidism was told apart from ophthalmopathy by a model built on 13 V-J features.

The CDR3 has 17 residues. V was cut by 0 bases and J by 1 base, with 15 bases left in between. Germline CDR1 reads DFQATT; CDR2 reads SNEGSKA (reference sequence). RNA transcripts were the template for amplifying TCR beta CDR3 regions. HTBI primers were employed in a first-round RT-PCR of the TCR CDR3. TCRdb re-called the multiplex PCR reads through MiXCR, storing one row per CDR3 protein. The table includes 500,000 to 750,000 distinct CDR3 sequences, less than 20% detected once. The sample comprised blood. The V call is TRBV20-1, the J call TRBJ2-2; either TRBD1 or TRBD2 may fit D (6 bases each). This clonotype originated in a woman in her twenties or thirties with Graves' hyperthyroidism. As DNA, the CDR3 is TGCAGTGCTAGAGATCACGTAGGGGGAGGGAACACCGGGGAGCTGTTTTTT. It is translated as CSARDHVGGGNTGELFF.